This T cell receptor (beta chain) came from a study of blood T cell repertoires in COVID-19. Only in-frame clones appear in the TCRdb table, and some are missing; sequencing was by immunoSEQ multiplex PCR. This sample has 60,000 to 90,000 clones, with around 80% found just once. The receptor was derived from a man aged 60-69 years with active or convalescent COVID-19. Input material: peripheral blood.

CDR3 DNA sequence: TGTGCCACCAGCAGAGATCTGGCGGGGGCCAACTACGAGCAGTACTTC. This gives the protein CATSRDLAGANYEQYF. This rearrangement joins TRBV15 to TRBJ2-7; D might be TRBD2 (7 bases). V lost 0 bases to trimming and J lost 3 bases, with 15 bases between them. From germline, CDR1 is LNHNV and CDR2 YYDKDF (reference sequence). There are 16 residues in the CDR3.